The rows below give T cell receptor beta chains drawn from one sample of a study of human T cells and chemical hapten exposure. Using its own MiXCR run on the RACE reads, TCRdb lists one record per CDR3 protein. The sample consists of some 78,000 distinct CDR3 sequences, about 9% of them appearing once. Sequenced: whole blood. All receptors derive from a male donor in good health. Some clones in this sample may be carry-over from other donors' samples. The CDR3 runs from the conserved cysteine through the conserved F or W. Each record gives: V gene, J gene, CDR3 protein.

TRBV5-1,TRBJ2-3,CASSFREFTDTQYF
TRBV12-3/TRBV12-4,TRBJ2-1,CASSTSWDEQFF
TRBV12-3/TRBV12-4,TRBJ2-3,CASSPTSTDTQYF
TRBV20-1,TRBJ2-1,CSARQLREAVYNEQFF
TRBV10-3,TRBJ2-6,CAGQPGQDGSGANVLTF
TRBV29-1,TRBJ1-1,CSVELPGKNTEAFF
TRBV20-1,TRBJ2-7,CSARTLAAHYEQYF
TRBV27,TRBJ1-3,CASSLYRPRTGRSGNTIYF
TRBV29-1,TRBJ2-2,CSVWDPGELFF
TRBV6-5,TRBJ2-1,CASSYGGQDGDEQFF
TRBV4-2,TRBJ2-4,CASSQDRTSGGPKNIQYF
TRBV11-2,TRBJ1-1,CASSIPMGGGEAFF
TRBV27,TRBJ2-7,CASTEPTMGEQYF
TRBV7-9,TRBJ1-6,CASSLGDRGRNSPLHF
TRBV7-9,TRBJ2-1,CASSTPGQGAGEQFF
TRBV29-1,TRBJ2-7,CSVGQGDTYEQYF
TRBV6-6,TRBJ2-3,CASSYSILGQGTISTDTQYF
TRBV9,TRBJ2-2,CASSRDLNTGELFF
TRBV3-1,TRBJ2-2,CASSPLLARNTGELFF
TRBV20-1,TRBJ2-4,CSAKGSLAKNIQYF
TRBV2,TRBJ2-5,CASSEQGPQETQYF
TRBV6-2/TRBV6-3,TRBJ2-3,CASSKPGLAADTQYF
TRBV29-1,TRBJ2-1,CSVTSGRAINFYNEQFF
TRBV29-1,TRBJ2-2,CSVGSIGELFF
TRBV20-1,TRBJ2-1,CSARELAGSNEQFF
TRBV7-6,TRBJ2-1,CASSLGGLAGNNEQFF
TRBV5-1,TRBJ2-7,CASSPPGAYEQYF
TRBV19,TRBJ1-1,CASSARRGTEAFF
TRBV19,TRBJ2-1,CASSTGLAGESYNEQFF